This record covers a single T cell receptor beta chain. Its antigen is undetermined. The data belong to a study of T cell responses to AZD1222 COVID-19 vaccine. Study results and caveats: Clonal diversity may have been underestimated, and the donors were mostly white British, with more females than males. The reported proportion of spike-specific TCRs targeting unmutated variant regions was nearly half. Following two doses of AZD1222, Spike-specific TCR breadth and depth rose.

Produced via immunoSEQ multiplex PCR; TCRdb's table is partial and in-frame only. The sample lists about 110,000 clones, about nine tenths occurring once. Material: peripheral blood, obtained on day 0 of AZD1222 vaccination. This TCR was recovered from an adult in good health.

The CDR3 loop is CASSIRWDWEKLFF. The CDR3 DNA follows: TGTGCCAGTAGTATTCGGTGGGATTGGGAAAAACTGTTTTTT. V is TRBV19 and J is TRBJ1-4; D is unclear. Deletions cut 3 bases from V and 8 bases from J, with 13 bases between. This CDR3 is 14 amino acids long. Germline V gives CDR1 LNHDA, CDR2 SQIVND (reference sequence). The variable domain in full, completed from reference TRBV19 and TRBJ1-4, reads DGGITQSPKYLFRKEGQNVTLSCEQNLNHDAMYWYRQDPGQGLRLIYYSQIVNDFQKGDIAEGYSVSREKKESFPLTVTSAQKNPTAFYLCASSIRWDWEKLFFGSGTQLSVL.